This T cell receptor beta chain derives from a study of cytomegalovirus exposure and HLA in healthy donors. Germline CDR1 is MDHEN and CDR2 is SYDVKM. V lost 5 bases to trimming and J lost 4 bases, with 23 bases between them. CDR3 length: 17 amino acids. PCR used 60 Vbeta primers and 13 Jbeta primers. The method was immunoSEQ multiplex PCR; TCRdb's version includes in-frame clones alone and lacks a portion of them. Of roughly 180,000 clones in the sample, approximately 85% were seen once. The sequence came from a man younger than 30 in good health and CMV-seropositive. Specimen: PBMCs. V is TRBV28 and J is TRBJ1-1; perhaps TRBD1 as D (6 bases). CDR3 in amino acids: CASSLGGSGGAGTEAFF. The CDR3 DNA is TGTGCCAGCAGTCTAGGCGGATCCGGGGGGGCAGGCACTGAAGCTTTCTTT. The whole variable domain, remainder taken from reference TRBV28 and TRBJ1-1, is DVKVTQSSRYLVKRTGEKVFLECVQDMDHENMFWYRQDPGLGLRLIYFSYDVKMKEKGDIPEGYSVSREKKERFSLILESASTNQTSMYLCASSLGGSGGAGTEAFFGQGTRLTVV.